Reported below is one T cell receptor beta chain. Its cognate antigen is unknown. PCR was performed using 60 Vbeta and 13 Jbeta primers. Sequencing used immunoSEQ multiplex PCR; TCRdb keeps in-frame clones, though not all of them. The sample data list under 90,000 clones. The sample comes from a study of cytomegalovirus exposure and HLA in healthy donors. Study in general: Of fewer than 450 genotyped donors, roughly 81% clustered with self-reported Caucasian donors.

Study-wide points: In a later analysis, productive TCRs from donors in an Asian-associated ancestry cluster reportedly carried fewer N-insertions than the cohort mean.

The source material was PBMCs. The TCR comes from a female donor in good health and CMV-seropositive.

Written as DNA, the CDR3 is TGTGCCAGCAGTTACTCGGGGGGGGTCTCTGAAGCTTTCTTT. Its translation: CASSYSGGVSEAFF. V gene TRBV6-5 combines with J gene TRBJ1-1; D perhaps matches TRBD1 (5 bases). This CDR3 contains 14 residues. Trimming took 0 bases from V and 6 from J, leaving 11 bases between them. Per germline, CDR1 MNHEY and CDR2 SVGAGI.